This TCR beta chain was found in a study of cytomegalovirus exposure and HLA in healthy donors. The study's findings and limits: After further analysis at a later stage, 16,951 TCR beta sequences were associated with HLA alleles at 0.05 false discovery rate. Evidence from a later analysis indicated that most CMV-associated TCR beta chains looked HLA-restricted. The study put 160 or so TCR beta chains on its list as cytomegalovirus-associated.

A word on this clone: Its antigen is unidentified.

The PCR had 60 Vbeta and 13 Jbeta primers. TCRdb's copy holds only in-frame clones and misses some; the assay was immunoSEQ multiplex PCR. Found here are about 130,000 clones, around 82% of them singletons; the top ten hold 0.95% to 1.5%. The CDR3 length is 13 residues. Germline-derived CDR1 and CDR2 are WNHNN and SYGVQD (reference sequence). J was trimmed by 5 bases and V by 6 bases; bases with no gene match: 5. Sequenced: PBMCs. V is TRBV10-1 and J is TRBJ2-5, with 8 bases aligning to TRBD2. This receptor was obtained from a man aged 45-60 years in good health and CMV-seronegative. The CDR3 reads CASSRGLDETQYF. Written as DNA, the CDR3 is TGCGCCAGCAGCCGGGGACTAGACGAGACCCAGTACTTC.